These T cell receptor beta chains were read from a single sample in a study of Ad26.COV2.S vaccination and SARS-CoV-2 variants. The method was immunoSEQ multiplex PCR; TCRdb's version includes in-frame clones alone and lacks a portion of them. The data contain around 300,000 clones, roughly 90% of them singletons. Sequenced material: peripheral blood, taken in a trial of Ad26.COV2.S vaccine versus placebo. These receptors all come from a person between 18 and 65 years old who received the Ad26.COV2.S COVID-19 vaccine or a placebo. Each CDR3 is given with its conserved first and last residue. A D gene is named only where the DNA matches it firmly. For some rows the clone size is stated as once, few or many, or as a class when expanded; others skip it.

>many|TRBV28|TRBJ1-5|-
TGTGCCAGCAGTTCGAGGGATTTGGGGGGTCAGCCCCAGCATTTT
CASSSRDLGGQPQHF
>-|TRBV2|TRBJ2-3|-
TGTGCCAGCATGGGGACCGTCACAGATACGCAGTATTTT
CASMGTVTDTQYF
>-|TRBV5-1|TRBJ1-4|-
TGCGCCAGCACCCTGGGGGGGGCATCTAGCAATGAAAAACTGTTTTTT
CASTLGGASSNEKLFF
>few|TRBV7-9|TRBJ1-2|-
TGTGCCAGCAGCGAGCCGCACAGGGCCTATAGCTACACCTTC
CASSEPHRAYSYTF
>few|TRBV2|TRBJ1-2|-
TGTGCCAGAGCCTTAGGACTGCGGGGTGGCTACACCTTC
CARALGLRGGYTF
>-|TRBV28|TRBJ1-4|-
TGTGCCAGCAGTTTAGGAGATGAAAAACTGTTTTTT
CASSLGDEKLFF
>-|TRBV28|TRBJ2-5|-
TGTGCCAGCAGCTCAACTTTCGAAGAGACCCAGTACTTC
CASSSTFEETQYF
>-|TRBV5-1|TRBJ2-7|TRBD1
TGCGCCAGCAGCCGAGACAGGGGGCGCCTCGAGCAGTACTTC
CASSRDRGRLEQYF
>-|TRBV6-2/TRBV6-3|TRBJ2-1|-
TGTGCCAGCAGCACCCCTAAAGGGAGTAATGAGCAGTTCTTC
CASSTPKGSNEQFF
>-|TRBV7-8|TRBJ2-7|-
TGTGCCAGCAGCTTAGGACCGGGGGCCTACGAGCAGTACTTC
CASSLGPGAYEQYF
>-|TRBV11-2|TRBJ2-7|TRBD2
TGTGCCAGCACCTACGGCGGGGGGTCCTACGAGCAGTACTTC
CASTYGGGSYEQYF
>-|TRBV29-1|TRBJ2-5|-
TGCAGCGCCTCGACGCAAACGGCGGAGACCCAGTACTTC
CSASTQTAETQYF
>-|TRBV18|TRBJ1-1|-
TGTGCCAGCTCCCGCCTGGACAGAAACACTGAAGCTTTCTTT
CASSRLDRNTEAFF
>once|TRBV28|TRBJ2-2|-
TGTGCCAGCAGCCCCCGAGCGGGCCGGTCGAACACCGGGGAGCTGTTTTTT
CASSPRAGRSNTGELFF
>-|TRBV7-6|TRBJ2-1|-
TGTGCCAGCAGCTTAGCGGCGACAGCGGACTCCTACAATGAGCAGTTCTTC
CASSLAATADSYNEQFF
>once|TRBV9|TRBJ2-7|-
TGTGCCAGCAGCGAGGGAGGTTTCTACGAGCAGTACTTC
CASSEGGFYEQYF
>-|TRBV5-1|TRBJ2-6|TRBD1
TGCGCCAGCAGCTTGGGCGGAACCGGGACAGGCCCCTCTGGGGCCAACGTCCTGACTTTC
CASSLGGTGTGPSGANVLTF
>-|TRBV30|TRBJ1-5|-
TGTGCCTGGAGTGTAGGGGACCCATCCAATCAGCCCCAGCATTTT
CAWSVGDPSNQPQHF
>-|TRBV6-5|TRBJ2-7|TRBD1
TGTGCCAGCATGTCAGGACAGGGGCCCTACGAGCAGTACTTC
CASMSGQGPYEQYF
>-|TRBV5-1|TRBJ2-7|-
TGCGCCAGCAGCTTGGTTCCAGGAACCTACGAGCAGTACTTC
CASSLVPGTYEQYF
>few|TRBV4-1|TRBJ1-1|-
TGCGCCAGCAGCCAACCATTCCGGGTAACTGAAGCTTTCTTT
CASSQPFRVTEAFF
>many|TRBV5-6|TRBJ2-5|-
TGTGCCAGTCGTCGGGTAGGAGGGCAAGAGACCCAGTACTTC
CASRRVGGQETQYF
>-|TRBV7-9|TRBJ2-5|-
TGTGCGTCCAGGCCCGGGGCCCAAGAGACCCAGTACTTC
CASRPGAQETQYF
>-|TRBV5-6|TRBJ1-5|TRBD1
TGTGCCAGCAGCTTGGCCGGGACAGGGTATAATCAGCCCCAGCATTTT
CASSLAGTGYNQPQHF
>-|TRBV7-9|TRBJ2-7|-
TGTGCCAGCAGGCCGACAGAAGCCTACGAGCAGTACTTC
CASRPTEAYEQYF
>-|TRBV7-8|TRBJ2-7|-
TGTGCCAGCAGTTTCAAAGCCGGGTCCCCTAAGGCCCACGAGCAGTACTTC
CASSFKAGSPKAHEQYF
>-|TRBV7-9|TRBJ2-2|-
TGTGCCAGCCACCCGGGGCTAGCAGAAACCGGGGAGCTGTTTTTT
CASHPGLAETGELFF
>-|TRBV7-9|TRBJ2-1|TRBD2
TGTGCCAGCAGCACTAGGACTAGCGGGACCCACAATGAGCAGTTCTTC
CASSTRTSGTHNEQFF
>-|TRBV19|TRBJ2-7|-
TGTGCCAGTAGTAGGCGCCTTACCTCCTACGAGCAGTACTTC
CASSRRLTSYEQYF
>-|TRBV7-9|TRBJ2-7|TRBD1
TGTGCCAGCAGCTTAGGGGCGGGACAGGGTACTTACGAGCAGTACTTC
CASSLGAGQGTYEQYF
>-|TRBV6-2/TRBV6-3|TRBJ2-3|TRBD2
TGTGCCAGCAGTTACGGGCTAGCGGGATCCACAGATACGCAGTATTTT
CASSYGLAGSTDTQYF
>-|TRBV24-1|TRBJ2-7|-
TGTGCCACCAGTGATTCGGCTAGGTTGGGAGAGCAGTACTTC
CATSDSARLGEQYF
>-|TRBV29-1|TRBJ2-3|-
TGCAGCGTTGATACTTGGGGAGATACGCAGTATTTT
CSVDTWGDTQYF
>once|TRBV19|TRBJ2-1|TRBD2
TGTGCCAGTAGCCCCGGACTAGCGGGATTCTCCTACAATGAGCAGTTCTTC
CASSPGLAGFSYNEQFF
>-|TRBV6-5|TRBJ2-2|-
TGTGCCACCCGGGCAGACCCGGGCACCGGGGAGCTGTTTTTT
CATRADPGTGELFF
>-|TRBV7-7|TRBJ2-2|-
TGTGCCAGCAGCCTTAACAGGGACCCCTCCCCCGGGGAGCTGTTTTTT
CASSLNRDPSPGELFF
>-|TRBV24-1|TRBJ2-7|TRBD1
TGTGCCACCAGTGATCGGACAGGGGGTACCTACGAGCAGTACTTC
CATSDRTGGTYEQYF
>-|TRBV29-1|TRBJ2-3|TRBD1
TGCAGCACGACAGGGGGCGGATTAGCGGGGAAAAGCACAGATACGCAGTATTTT
CSTTGGGLAGKSTDTQYF
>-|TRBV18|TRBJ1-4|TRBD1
TGTGCCAGCTCACCGGCAGGGGGCGGTGAAAAACTGTTTTTT
CASSPAGGGEKLFF
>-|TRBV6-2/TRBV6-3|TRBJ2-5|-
TGTGCCAGCAGCCCGGGCGGGATTGGAGAGACCCAGTACTTC
CASSPGGIGETQYF
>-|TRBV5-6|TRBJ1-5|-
TGTGCCAGCAGCTTGGGTCAGGTCCGGCAGCCCCAGCATTTT
CASSLGQVRQPQHF